The clone carrying this TCR beta chain was seen at least ten times. The antigen remains undetermined. 5'RACE template switching added a universal primer site and UMIs to TCR cDNA. TCRdb ran MiXCR on the 5' RACE reads and lists one entry per CDR3 protein. The table lists about 320,000 distinct CDR3 sequences, approximately 4.5% of them singletons. The sample is drawn from a study of T cells after yellow fever vaccination. Findings and limits, study-wide: The secondary response peaked faster, at day 5 versus 15, but was weaker.

V was pared by 5 bases and J by 0 bases, with 10 bases between. The CDR3 has 14 amino acids. Sequenced material: PBMCs, taken 15 days after the yellow fever booster vaccination. V usage is TRBV12-3 or TRBV12-4 and J usage is TRBJ1-2; the D gene is possibly TRBD1 (5 bases). The TCR comes from a man between 18 and 29 years old who received the YFV17D yellow fever vaccine. The CDR3 loop reads CASSPGPANYGYTF. The CDR3 region has the DNA TGTGCCAGCAGTCCGGGACCGGCTAACTATGGCTACACCTTC.